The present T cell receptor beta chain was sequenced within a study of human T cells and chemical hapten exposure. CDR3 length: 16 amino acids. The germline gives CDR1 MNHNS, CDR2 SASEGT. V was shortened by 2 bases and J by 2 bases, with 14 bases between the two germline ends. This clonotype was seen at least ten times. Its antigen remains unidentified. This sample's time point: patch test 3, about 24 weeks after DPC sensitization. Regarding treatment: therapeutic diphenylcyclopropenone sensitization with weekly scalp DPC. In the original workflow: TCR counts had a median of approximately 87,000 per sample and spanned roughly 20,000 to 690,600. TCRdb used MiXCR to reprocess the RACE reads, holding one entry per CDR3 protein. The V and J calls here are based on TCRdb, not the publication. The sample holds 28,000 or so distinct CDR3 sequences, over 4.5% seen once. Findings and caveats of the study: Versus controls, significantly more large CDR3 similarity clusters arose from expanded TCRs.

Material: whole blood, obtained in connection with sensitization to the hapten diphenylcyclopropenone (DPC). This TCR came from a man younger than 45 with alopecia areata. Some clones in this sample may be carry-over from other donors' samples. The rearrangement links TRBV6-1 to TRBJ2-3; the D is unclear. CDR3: CASSESPFGDTDTQYF. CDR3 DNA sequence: TGTGCCAGCAGTGAATCGCCCTTTGGGGACACAGATACGCAGTATTTT.